Sequencing of this TCR beta chain was carried out in a study of blood T cells in healthy people across ages. With a J-beta primer mix and a sample-barcoded 5' primer, a second PCR ran about 7 to 12 cycles. TCRdb processed the 5' RACE reads anew with MiXCR; each CDR3 protein has one entry. Of about 1.7 million distinct CDR3 sequences listed, 28% were seen once; the top ten hold 6.5% to 8.5%. The sequenced sample was blood. The sequence was obtained from a woman aged 25 to 45 in good health.

The CDR3 DNA follows: TGTGCCAGCACCGCGGACAGACTCCTCTATGGCTACACCTTC. It is translated as CASTADRLLYGYTF. The chain recombines TRBV6-2 or TRBV6-3 with TRBJ1-2; D perhaps matches TRBD1 (6 bases). V dropped 7 bases and J dropped 4 bases, with 16 bases sitting between them. The CDR3 length is 14 residues. Per germline, CDR1 MNHEY and CDR2 SVGEGT.